The rows below give T cell receptor beta chains drawn from one sample of a study of blood T cell repertoires in COVID-19. Assay: immunoSEQ multiplex PCR; the TCRdb copy retains only in-frame clones and omits some. This sample yields over 200,000 clones, of which 80% to 90% are seen a single time; around 3.6% belongs to the top ten. Sequenced sample: PBMCs or T cells enriched from blood (not recorded which). The receptors shown here come from a woman under 40 who had been exposed to COVID-19. CDR3s include the opening cysteine and the closing phenylalanine or tryptophan. The D gene is left open where the match is weak. A row's size may be missing; if present it is once, few, many or a size class.

. | once | 12 | TRBJ2-7 | TRBV2 | CASSVMQGGQYF | TGTGCCAGCAGTGTGATGCAGGGGGGGCAGTACTTC
TRBD1 | . | 14 | TRBJ2-7 | TRBV5-4 | CASSSYGQGREQYF | TGTGCCAGCAGCTCCTACGGACAGGGGAGGGAGCAGTACTTC
TRBD2 | once | 20 | TRBJ2-3 | TRBV4-2 | CASSPRLSAGVGSGTDTQYF | TGTGCCAGCAGTCCAAGATTATCAGCGGGAGTGGGCTCGGGGACAGATACGCAGTATTTT
TRBD2 | . | 14 | TRBJ2-7 | TRBV2 | CASSQSGLAIEQYF | TGTGCCAGCTCACAGTCGGGACTAGCCATCGAGCAGTACTTC
. | . | 16 | TRBJ2-1 | TRBV28 | CASSLTGLLLLHEQFF | TGTGCCAGCAGTTTAACTGGACTCCTCCTCTTACATGAGCAGTTCTTC
. | . | 15 | TRBJ2-3 | TRBV7-3 | CASSLSGQRTDTQYF | TGTGCCAGCAGCTTGTCGGGACAACGCACAGATACGCAGTATTTT
TRBD1 | . | 16 | TRBJ2-7 | TRBV28 | CASSSTRTGGLYEQYF | TGTGCCAGCAGTTCCACAAGGACAGGGGGCCTGTACGAGCAGTACTTC
. | . | 18 | TRBJ1-2 | TRBV27 | CASSLTQAGGWGYYGYTF | TGTGCCAGCAGTTTAACCCAGGCCGGAGGGTGGGGATATTATGGCTACACCTTC
. | . | 13 | TRBJ1-3 | TRBV30 | CAWSEAPGGTIYF | TGTGCCTGGAGTGAGGCCCCGGGGGGCACCATATATTTT
. | . | 13 | TRBJ1-5 | TRBV20-1 | CSASAGIKQPQHF | TGCAGTGCTAGTGCCGGGATAAAGCAGCCCCAGCATTTT
TRBD2 | . | 17 | TRBJ2-1 | TRBV5-1 | CASSLFSLAGVYNEQFF | TGCGCCAGCAGCTTGTTCTCGCTAGCGGGAGTTTACAATGAGCAGTTCTTC
TRBD1 | . | 16 | TRBJ1-5 | TRBV19 | CASSTMTGTVNQPQHF | TGTGCCAGTAGTACAATGACCGGGACAGTCAATCAGCCCCAGCATTTT
TRBD2 | . | 19 | TRBJ2-5 | TRBV3-1/TRBV3-2 | CASSQVVRTSGRASETQYF | TGTGCCAGCAGCCAAGTAGTACGGACTAGCGGGAGGGCCAGCGAGACCCAGTACTTC
. | . | 12 | TRBJ2-1 | TRBV24-1 | CATSTGGPEQFF | TGTGCCACCAGTACTGGCGGTCCTGAGCAGTTCTTC
TRBD1 | . | 15 | TRBJ1-3 | TRBV6-5 | CASSLDRATGNTIYF | TGTGCCAGCAGTCTGGACAGGGCGACAGGAAACACCATATATTTT
. | . | 13 | TRBJ1-3 | TRBV27 | CASSDGQGNTIYF | TGTGCCAGCAGTGACGGACAGGGAAACACCATATATTTT
. | . | 15 | TRBJ2-7 | TRBV6-5 | CASRTPRGNSYEQYF | TGTGCCAGCCGGACACCTAGGGGGAACTCCTACGAGCAGTACTTC
. | . | 13 | TRBJ1-2 | TRBV5-1 | CASSLGQFYGYTF | TGCGCCAGCAGCTTGGGACAGTTCTATGGCTACACCTTC
. | . | 13 | TRBJ2-2 | TRBV28 | CASRFRGLGELFF | TGTGCCAGCAGATTTCGTGGACTCGGGGAGCTGTTTTTT
TRBD2 | . | 14 | TRBJ2-1 | TRBV5-4 | CASSSGLVPHEQFF | TGTGCCAGCAGCTCGGGACTAGTACCCCATGAGCAGTTCTTC
. | . | 15 | TRBJ2-1 | TRBV19 | CASSKMELPTNEQFF | TGTGCCAGTAGTAAAATGGAACTACCAACCAATGAGCAGTTCTTC
. | . | 14 | TRBJ2-2 | TRBV5-1 | CASSLGQVPGELFF | TGCGCCAGCAGCTTGGGACAGGTTCCGGGGGAGCTGTTTTTT
. | . | 13 | TRBJ1-2 | TRBV5-1 | CASSLGGAYGYTF | TGCGCCAGCAGCTTGGGGGGAGCCTATGGCTACACCTTC
. | . | 12 | TRBJ1-2 | TRBV12-3/TRBV12-4 | CASSSGHYGYTF | TGTGCCAGCAGTTCCGGACATTATGGCTACACCTTC
. | once | 14 | TRBJ2-7 | TRBV19 | CASSIADGAYEQYF | TGTGCCAGTAGTATAGCGGATGGAGCCTACGAGCAGTACTTC
. | . | 13 | TRBJ1-1 | TRBV15 | CATSFTRVTEAFF | TGTGCCACCAGCTTTACCAGGGTTACTGAAGCTTTCTTT
. | . | 14 | TRBJ1-1 | TRBV28 | CASSASGRNTEAFF | TGTGCCAGCAGTGCTTCAGGGCGGAACACTGAAGCTTTCTTT
. | many | 13 | TRBJ1-4 | TRBV12-3/TRBV12-4 | CASSLQGYEKLFF | TGTGCCAGCAGTTTACAGGGCTATGAAAAACTGTTTTTT
. | . | 14 | TRBJ1-1 | TRBV7-8 | CASNARLAYTEAFF | TGTGCCAGCAATGCTAGGTTAGCGTACACTGAAGCTTTCTTT
. | many | 13 | TRBJ2-3 | TRBV29-1 | CSVALVVADTQYF | TGCAGCGTTGCCTTAGTGGTCGCAGATACGCAGTATTTT
TRBD2 | few | 12 | TRBJ2-1 | TRBV29-1 | CSVVDSGSYQFF | TGCAGCGTTGTGGATAGCGGGAGTTATCAGTTCTTC
. | . | 13 | TRBJ1-5 | TRBV27 | CASSDSSNQPQHF | TGTGCCAGCAGCGACAGTAGCAATCAGCCCCAGCATTTT
. | . | 14 | TRBJ2-3 | TRBV29-1 | CSARSGTQRDTQYF | TGCAGCGCCCGATCGGGAACACAGCGAGATACGCAGTATTTT
. | . | 13 | TRBJ1-2 | TRBV4-2 | CASSRGSSSGYTF | TGTGCCAGCAGCAGGGGCTCTTCTTCCGGCTACACCTTC
TRBD2 | . | 14 | TRBJ2-3 | TRBV2 | CASSGTIGTDTQYF | TGTGCCAGCAGCGGGACTATCGGCACAGATACGCAGTATTTT
. | . | 12 | TRBJ1-3 | TRBV19 | CASLGKGNTIYF | TGTGCCAGTCTTGGCAAGGGAAACACCATATATTTT
TRBD2 | . | 14 | TRBJ2-7 | TRBV6-2/TRBV6-3 | CASSYASGSYEQYF | TGTGCCAGCAGTTACGCTAGCGGCTCCTACGAGCAGTACTTC
TRBD1 | . | 17 | TRBJ1-5 | TRBV28 | CASSLWVGTGSNQPQHF | TGTGCCAGCAGTTTATGGGTAGGGACAGGGAGCAATCAGCCCCAGCATTTT
TRBD2 | . | 15 | TRBJ2-1 | TRBV6-5 | CASSRTSGVYNEQFF | TGTGCCAGCAGTAGGACTAGCGGGGTGTACAATGAGCAGTTCTTC
. | . | 12 | TRBJ2-3 | TRBV9 | CASSVATDTQYF | TGTGCCAGCAGCGTAGCGACAGATACGCAGTATTTT
TRBD2 | . | 16 | TRBJ2-1 | TRBV18 | CASSPPNQRGNNEQFF | TGTGCCAGCTCACCACCTAACCAGCGGGGGAACAATGAGCAGTTCTTC
TRBD2 | . | 18 | TRBJ2-2 | TRBV7-9 | CASRPPRNSGRAAGELFF | TGTGCCAGCAGACCCCCCCGAAATAGCGGGAGGGCCGCCGGGGAGCTGTTTTTT
TRBD2 | . | 19 | TRBJ2-1 | TRBV3-1/TRBV3-2 | CASSPEELAGSLGNNEQFF | TGTGCCAGCAGCCCCGAGGAGCTAGCGGGATCCTTAGGGAACAATGAGCAGTTCTTC
. | . | 18 | TRBJ2-6 | TRBV5-1 | CASSWGTEPSSGANVLTF | TGCGCCAGCAGCTGGGGGACTGAACCCTCTTCTGGGGCCAACGTCCTGACTTTC
. | . | 13 | TRBJ1-2 | TRBV6-5 | CASSYSGQSGYTF | TGTGCCAGCAGTTACAGTGGGCAGAGTGGCTACACCTTC
. | once | 14 | TRBJ1-1 | TRBV28 | CATKVLDINTEAFF | TGTGCCACCAAGGTTTTAGACATTAACACTGAAGCTTTCTTT
. | . | 13 | TRBJ2-7 | TRBV28 | CASSRGTYYEQYF | TGTGCCAGCAGTCGGGGGACTTATTACGAGCAGTACTTC
TRBD1 | few | 13 | TRBJ1-5 | TRBV27 | CASAGTGNQPQHF | TGTGCCAGCGCCGGGACAGGCAATCAGCCCCAGCATTTT
. | . | 14 | TRBJ2-3 | TRBV5-1 | CASSPLADTDTQYF | TGCGCCAGCAGCCCCCTTGCGGACACAGATACGCAGTATTTT
. | once | 14 | TRBJ1-5 | TRBV19 | CASSFSGGNQPQHF | TGTGCCAGTAGTTTCTCGGGGGGCAATCAGCCCCAGCATTTT
. | . | 14 | TRBJ2-1 | TRBV3-1/TRBV3-2 | CASSHPRTGEKQFF | TGTGCCAGCAGCCATCCTCGGACGGGGGAGAAGCAGTTCTTC
TRBD2 | . | 19 | TRBJ2-2 | TRBV7-3 | CASSSLGLAGVRNTGELFF | TGTGCCAGCAGCTCCCTCGGACTAGCGGGAGTTCGGAACACCGGGGAGCTGTTTTTT
. | . | 13 | TRBJ1-4 | TRBV6-5 | CASIGQNNEKLFF | TGTGCCAGCATTGGACAGAATAATGAAAAACTGTTTTTT
TRBD1 | few | 17 | TRBJ2-2 | TRBV2 | CASSRTGTGGSTGELFF | TGTGCCAGCAGTCGGACCGGGACAGGTGGATCCACCGGGGAGCTGTTTTTT
TRBD1 | . | 15 | TRBJ1-4 | TRBV18 | CASSPGGQVNEKLFF | TGTGCCAGCTCACCGGGCGGACAGGTTAATGAAAAACTGTTTTTT
TRBD1 | . | 15 | TRBJ2-3 | TRBV7-9 | CASSAGGGSTDTQYF | TGTGCCAGCAGCGCAGGGGGCGGGAGCACAGATACGCAGTATTTT
. | . | 16 | TRBJ1-2 | TRBV5-6 | CASSLIRGPSLYGYTF | TGTGCCAGCAGCTTGATCAGGGGACCTAGTCTCTATGGCTACACCTTC